This entry lists 30 T cell receptor beta chains sequenced from one sample in a study of T-cell reconstitution after alpha-beta-depleted transplantation in children. Unique molecular identifiers were incorporated into the prepared TCRbeta library. MiXCR was run by TCRdb on the PCR reads, yielding one entry per CDR3 protein. The profile covers about 210,000 distinct CDR3 sequences, with approximately 17% appearing a single time and around 44% taken by the ten largest. Specimen: PBMCs, mostly from graft donor cells, collected 360 days after TCRalphabeta/CD19-depleted stem cell transplant. The receptors shown here come from a male patient aged 2-10 years who had a stem cell transplant for acute lymphoblastic leukemia, so the T cells may come from the graft donor.

This clonotype has more than one count but fewer than ten. The chain couples TRBV7-9 to TRBJ2-1, with TRBD1 matching over 9 bases. The CDR3 consists of 13 residues. Germline CDR1 reads SEHNR; CDR2 reads FQNEAQ (reference sequence). The J segment lost 6 bases and the V segment lost 5 bases, leaving 2 bases of the junction unmatched. The CDR3 loop reads CASSKDRGNEQFF. CDR3 DNA sequence: TGTGCCAGCAGCAAGGACAGGGGCAATGAGCAGTTCTTC.

This clonotype appeared a few times. For the CDR3, the DNA is TGCGCCAGCAGCTCCGACAGGGGAGCTTTCTTT. It is translated as CASSSDRGAFF. J is TRBJ1-1 and V is TRBV5-1, with 8 bases lining up with TRBD1. The V gene's germline CDR1 is SGHRS and CDR2 YFSETQ. The CDR3 extends over 11 amino acids. The V gene end was trimmed by 3 bases and the J gene end by 10 bases; junction bases not matched to a gene: 2.

The chain uses TRBV20-1 and TRBJ2-7; D gene unclear. Germline V gives CDR1 DFQATT, CDR2 SNEGSKA (reference sequence). V was shortened by 2 bases and J by 0 bases, with 11 bases between the two germline ends. This CDR3 region has 14 residues. This chain's CDR3 is CSARNLGNSYEQYF. The CDR3 nucleotides are TGCAGTGCTAGAAATTTAGGCAACTCCTACGAGCAGTACTTC.

This clonotype showed up just a few times. The chain joins TRBV4-2 to TRBJ1-1, with a possible D match to TRBD1 (5 bases). The germline V and J ends were trimmed by 1 base and 4 bases, with 10 bases remaining between them. CDR1 is LGHNA, CDR2 YNFKEQ, per germline. The CDR3 is made up of 14 amino acids. DNA of the CDR3: TGTGCCAGCAGCCAAGTAACGGGGCCCACTGAAGCTTTCTTT. As protein: CASSQVTGPTEAFF.

The rearrangement joins TRBV4-1 to TRBJ2-7, with D possibly TRBD1 on 5 matching bases. The CDR3 covers 14 residues. Looked up from germline, CDR1 is MGHRA and CDR2 is YSYEKL. Trimming stripped 1 base from V and 7 bases from J, with 14 bases between. The CDR3 region is CASSQAGSLEEQYF. CDR3 bases: TGCGCCAGCAGCCAAGCAGGGTCTCTGGAGGAGCAGTACTTC.

This clonotype was detected ten times or more. For the CDR3, the DNA is TGTGCCAGCAGTGTAAACGCCTTTGGTAGCACAGATACGCAGTATTTT. This encodes CASSVNAFGSTDTQYF. J is TRBJ2-3 and V is TRBV12-3 or TRBV12-4; D remains unclear. The ends were cut back, 5 bases at V and 0 bases at J, with 15 bases in the middle. This CDR3 region has 16 residues.

This clonotype was observed a few times. The chain couples TRBV4-3 to TRBJ2-1, with 11 nucleotides matching TRBD2. Trimming at V came to 1 base and at J to 6 bases, leaving 5 bases not matched to a gene. The CDR3 is 16 residues long. Germline loops: CDR1 LGHNA, CDR2 YSLEER. The CDR3 nucleotides read TGCGCCAGCAGCCAAGTATCTAGCGGGAGGAGCAATGAGCAGTTCTTC. Its protein product is CASSQVSSGRSNEQFF.

This clonotype was detected a few times. V gene TRBV7-2 combines with J gene TRBJ1-4, with D possibly matching TRBD1 (6 bases). The V gene lost 3 bases and the J gene lost 10 bases, with 15 bases spanning the gap. The CDR3 sequence is 14 residues long. The germline gives CDR1 SGHTA, CDR2 FQGNSA. The CDR3, as DNA: TGTGCCAGCAGCTTGGCAGGGACAACGGGAAAACTGTTTTTT. Translating it yields CASSLAGTTGKLFF. The full variable domain, with the rest looked up from reference TRBV7-2 and TRBJ1-4, is GAGVSQSPSNKVTEKGKDVELRCDPISGHTALYWYRQSLGQGLEFLIYFQGNSAPDKSGLPSDRFSAERTGGSVSTLTIQRTQQEDSAVYLCASSLAGTTGKLFFGSGTQLSVL.

In its sample, this clonotype was seen many times. The CDR3 nucleotides are TGTGCCAGCAGTTTAGGGGGGAGCGAGCAGTACTTC. The encoded protein is CASSLGGSEQYF. This rearrangement joins TRBV12-3 or TRBV12-4 to TRBJ2-7; D tentatively reads TRBD1 or TRBD2 (5 bases each). The CDR3 is 12 residues long. Trimming shortened V by 1 base and J by 6 bases, and 7 bases separated the two germline ends.

The rearrangement links TRBV5-4 to TRBJ2-2; 10 bases align to TRBD2. This CDR3 has 16 amino acids. Germline V CDR1 and CDR2: SGHNT, YYREEE (reference sequence). Unmatched junction bases numbered 4, after V lost 0 bases and J lost 5 bases. In nucleotides, the CDR3 is TGTGCCAGCAGCTTGGATCTAGCGGGGGATACCGGGGAGCTGTTTTTT. Translation gives CASSLDLAGDTGELFF.

This clonotype has at least ten counts. The rearrangement links TRBV28 to TRBJ2-7; 15 bases are shared with TRBD2. Looked up from germline, CDR1 is MDHEN and CDR2 is SYDVKM. V was clipped by 4 bases and J by 0 bases; unmatched bases: 19. CDR3 length equals 22 residues. This CDR3 reads CASSSGITRGTSGRPSSYEQYF. The CDR3 nucleotides are TGTGCCAGCAGTTCCGGAATAACCCGGGGGACTAGCGGGAGGCCTAGCTCCTACGAGCAGTACTTC. The whole variable domain, remainder taken from reference TRBV28 and TRBJ2-7, is DVKVTQSSRYLVKRTGEKVFLECVQDMDHENMFWYRQDPGLGLRLIYFSYDVKMKEKGDIPEGYSVSREKKERFSLILESASTNQTSMYLCASSSGITRGTSGRPSSYEQYFGPGTRLTVT.

This clonotype was counted only a few times. This chain connects TRBV10-3 to TRBJ2-7; 7 bases are shared with TRBD1. CDR3 length: 16 residues. The V segment lost 6 bases and the J segment 4 bases; nucleotides outside the gene matches: 15. Germline CDR1 ENHRY, CDR2 SYGVKD. The CDR3 spells CAIRAQPGQRTYEQYF. CDR3 nucleotide sequence: TGTGCCATCAGGGCCCAACCGGGACAGAGGACGTACGAGCAGTACTTC.

This clonotype occurred a few times. The chain uses TRBV12-3 or TRBV12-4 and TRBJ2-3, with D perhaps matching TRBD2 (5 bases). The V end was cut by 4 bases, the J end by 4 bases, with 9 bases between. This CDR3 spans 13 amino acids. For the CDR3, the DNA is TGTGCCAGCAGTTCTGAGGGCGCAGATACGCAGTATTTT. Protein: CASSSEGADTQYF.

The chain carries TRBV6-2 or TRBV6-3 and TRBJ2-3; the match to TRBD2 covers 11 bases. Trimming removed 3 bases from V and 11 bases from J; junction bases left unmatched: 1. Per the germline V gene, CDR1 is MNHEY and CDR2 is SVGEGT. This CDR3 is 12 amino acids long. CDR3 nucleotide sequence: TGTGCCAGCAGTTATGGACTAGCGGGGCAGTATTTT. Translation gives CASSYGLAGQYF.

The table lists this clonotype with many counts. This chain connects TRBV11-2 to TRBJ2-1; tentatively, D is TRBD2 (6 bases). CDR3 size: 14 residues. The germline CDR1 and CDR2 sequences are SGHAT and FQNNGV. V was clipped by 0 bases and J by 9 bases, with 12 bases between them. The CDR3 loop is CASSLDRSGGEQFF. For the CDR3, the DNA is TGTGCCAGCAGCTTAGATCGATCCGGGGGTGAGCAGTTCTTC.

The genes are TRBV12-3 or TRBV12-4 and TRBJ2-7; 11 bases line up with TRBD2. V dropped 6 bases and J dropped 3; count of bases not matched to a gene: 7. The CDR3 has 15 residues. Here the CDR3 reads CASRTGTSGFYEQYF. The DNA for the CDR3 is TGTGCCAGCAGGACCGGGACTAGCGGTTTCTACGAGCAGTACTTC.

The CDR3 loop reads CASSFKGSGEQYF. CDR3 nucleotides: TGTGCCAGCAGTTTTAAGGGGTCTGGCGAGCAGTACTTC. The chain joins TRBV28 to TRBJ2-7, with D possibly TRBD1 on 5 matching bases. Trimming pared 3 bases from V and 6 bases from J, leaving 12 bases between. This CDR3 has 13 amino acids. Germline-derived CDR1 and CDR2 are MDHEN and SYDVKM.

This rearrangement joins TRBV9 to TRBJ2-3, with D perhaps assigned TRBD1 or TRBD2 (5 bases each). V lost 3 bases to trimming and J lost 6 bases, with 11 bases between them. The CDR3 sequence is 13 residues long. Germline V CDR1 and CDR2: SGDLS, YYNGEE. Here the CDR3 DNA reads TGTGCCAGCAGCGGAGGGACCTCTGATACGCAGTATTTT. Its translation: CASSGGTSDTQYF.

This clonotype was seen a handful of times. One end of the junction does not line up with germline, which may come from a read error. The rearrangement links TRBV10-3 to TRBJ2-5; 7 bases map to TRBD1. Germline lookup yields CDR1 ENHRY and CDR2 SYGVKD. The CDR3 is 12 residues long. The CDR3 is CAISELRDRQFF. As DNA, the CDR3 is TGTGCCATCAGTGAGCTCCGGGACAGACAATTTTTC.

The rearrangement joins TRBV30 to TRBJ1-2; no reliable D call. This CDR3 contains 12 residues. The V end was cut by 2 bases, the J end by 5 bases, with 9 bases between. The germline V gene has CDR1 GTSNPN and CDR2 SVGIG (reference sequence). The DNA of the CDR3 is TGTGCCTGGAGTCAGAGCCTATATGGCTACACCTTC. Its translation: CAWSQSLYGYTF.

This clonotype has more than one count but fewer than ten. This chain uses TRBV28 with TRBJ1-5; 9 bases are a match to TRBD1. Germline V gives CDR1 MDHEN, CDR2 SYDVKM. The CDR3 is 12 residues long. J was trimmed by 6 bases and V by 7 bases; bases with no gene match: 1. The CDR3 DNA follows: TGTGCCAGCAACAGGGGGCTTCAGCCCCAGCATTTT. It is translated as CASNRGLQPQHF. The whole variable domain, remainder taken from reference TRBV28 and TRBJ1-5, is DVKVTQSSRYLVKRTGEKVFLECVQDMDHENMFWYRQDPGLGLRLIYFSYDVKMKEKGDIPEGYSVSREKKERFSLILESASTNQTSMYLCASNRGLQPQHFGDGTRLSIL.

This chain joins TRBV6-2 or TRBV6-3 and TRBJ2-1; D is possibly TRBD1 (5 bases). Germline CDR1 MNHEY, CDR2 SVGEGT. The CDR3 loop spans 18 amino acids. Trimming took off 2 bases at V and 3 bases at J, with 20 bases between the two ends. The CDR3 sequence: CASSYPTPQGPNYNEQFF. CDR3 coding DNA: TGTGCCAGCAGTTACCCGACCCCCCAGGGTCCCAACTACAATGAGCAGTTCTTC.

This chain connects TRBV4-3 to TRBJ1-6; D gene unclear. With 0 bases removed from V and 9 bases from J, the gap between germline ends came to 12 bases. The CDR3 spans 15 residues. Germline lookup yields CDR1 LGHNA and CDR2 YSLEER. CDR3 sequence (DNA): TGCGCCAGCAGCCAAGATATTTCGGCAGTTTCACCCCTCCACTTT. Its translation is CASSQDISAVSPLHF.

The sample holds a few counts of this clonotype. This chain connects TRBV4-3 to TRBJ1-2; no firm D call. The CDR3 extends over 12 amino acids. Per germline, CDR1 LGHNA and CDR2 YSLEER. V lost 0 bases and J 7 bases, leaving 6 bases between the germline ends. The CDR3 nucleotides read TGCGCCAGCAGCCAAGACGCGGTTGGCTACACCTTC. Translated: CASSQDAVGYTF.

J is TRBJ2-3 and V is TRBV12-3 or TRBV12-4; the D is unclear. V shed 7 bases and J shed 5 bases, with 16 bases lying between them. The CDR3 covers 14 residues. The CDR3: CASTLGPGKDTQYF. CDR3 DNA sequence: TGTGCCAGCACCCTCGGGCCCGGAAAAGATACGCAGTATTTT.

V usage is TRBV20-1 and J usage is TRBJ2-1; 7 bases are shared with TRBD2. CDR1 and CDR2 from the germline V gene are DFQATT and SNEGSKA (reference sequence). The CDR3 is 14 residues long. V gave up 6 bases and J gave up 0 bases; unmatched junction bases: 5. The DNA for the CDR3 is TGCAGTGCCCACCGGGACTACTCCTACAATGAGCAGTTCTTC. It is translated as CSAHRDYSYNEQFF.

The sample holds a few counts of this clonotype. CDR3 DNA: TGTGCCATCGAACCAAAGATGAACACTGAAGCTTTCTTT. Translating it yields CAIEPKMNTEAFF. The chain joins TRBV10-3 to TRBJ1-1; no reliable D call. Germline CDR1 ENHRY, CDR2 SYGVKD. Trimming cost V 8 bases and J 0 bases, with 10 bases left between them. The CDR3 runs to 13 residues.

This clonotype was observed a few times. The CDR3: CATSDWARTGENNEQFF. The CDR3 region has the DNA TGTGCCACCAGTGATTGGGCCCGGACAGGGGAAAACAATGAGCAGTTCTTC. The V call is TRBV24-1, the J call TRBJ2-1; TRBD1 aligns across 9 bases. The CDR3 consists of 17 residues. With V trimmed by 2 bases and J by 5 bases, 9 bases remained unmatched. Per the germline V gene, CDR1 is KGHDR and CDR2 is SFDVKD.

In its sample, this clonotype was seen a few times. This chain joins TRBV11-2 and TRBJ2-7; TRBD2 agrees at 7 bases. V dropped 8 bases and J dropped 7; count of bases not matched to a gene: 5. Germline V lookup: CDR1 SGHAT, CDR2 FQNNGV. CDR3 length: 11 amino acids. The CDR3 spells CASRRGGEQYF. As DNA, the CDR3 is TGTGCCAGCCGTCGGGGAGGGGAGCAGTACTTC.

This clonotype came up a few times. The chain is built from TRBV21-1 and TRBJ2-1; the D call of TRBD2 is as the table states it, not checked on the DNA. TRBV21-1 is termed a pseudogene. The CDR3 contains 18 residues. For the CDR3, the DNA is TGTGCCAGCAGCAAAGGGGAGAGCGGGAGCCAAAGGTACAATGAGCAGTTCTTC. Its protein is CASSKGESGSQRYNEQFF.